The rows below give T cell receptor beta chains drawn from one sample of a study of blood T cell repertoires in COVID-19. The repertoire was sequenced with immunoSEQ multiplex PCR; TCRdb's copy has only in-frame clones and lacks some. The sample has 90,000 to 100,000 clones, around 81% seen once. Sequenced material: peripheral blood. The receptors stem from a man aged 60 to 69 with acute or convalescent COVID-19. Each CDR3 is given with its conserved first and last residue. A D gene is named only where the DNA matches it firmly. Only some rows state a clone size, as once, few, many or a class for expanded clones.

TRBD1	.	TRBV7-2	TRBJ2-5	TGTGCCAGCAGCCCAACAGGGGTGTGGCAAGAGACCCAGTACTTC	CASSPTGVWQETQYF
TRBD1	.	TRBV25-1	TRBJ1-1	TGTGCCAGCAGTCCAACCGGGACAGGGTACACTGAAGCTTTCTTT	CASSPTGTGYTEAFF
TRBD2	.	TRBV19	TRBJ2-2	TGTGCCAGTAGTGCCTCTACTAGCGGGGGGAACCGGGAGCTGTTTTTT	CASSASTSGGNRELFF
TRBD2	once	TRBV9	TRBJ2-1	TGTGCCAGCAGCGATAGCGGGGGGACCTTGGGAAATGAGCAGTTCTTC	CASSDSGGTLGNEQFF
.	.	TRBV29-1	TRBJ1-2	TGCAGCGCTGGGTCTGGGACACTCCAAGATGGCTACACCTTC	CSAGSGTLQDGYTF
TRBD1	.	TRBV4-1	TRBJ2-5	TGCGCCAGCAGCCAAGGATATCCACCGACAGGGGAAGAGACCCAGTACTTC	CASSQGYPPTGEETQYF
TRBD1	.	TRBV5-5	TRBJ2-1	TGTGCCAGCAGCTCCCGGGACAGGACTTTGGGAGTCAATGAGCAGTTCTTC	CASSSRDRTLGVNEQFF
.	once	TRBV25-1	TRBJ1-4	TGTGCCAGCAGTGAATCCAGGGGAAGGCATGAAAAACTGTTTTTT	CASSESRGRHEKLFF
TRBD2	.	TRBV6-4	TRBJ2-3	TGTGCCAGCAGTTCTAGCGGGGTCACAGATACGCAGTATTTT	CASSSSGVTDTQYF
.	.	TRBV5-1	TRBJ1-6	TGCGCCAGCAGCTTGGGACAGGAAGGGCCCCTCCACTTT	CASSLGQEGPLHF
.	.	TRBV9	TRBJ1-1	TGTGCCAGCAGCCTCACCGGGGTCCACACTGAAGCTTTCTTT	CASSLTGVHTEAFF
.	.	TRBV3-1/TRBV3-2	TRBJ2-2	TGTGCCAGCAGCCAAATCCCGACAGGGAACACCGGGGAGCTGTTTTTT	CASSQIPTGNTGELFF
.	.	TRBV7-9	TRBJ2-7	TGTGCCAGCAGCTTAGCCGACAGGACTTACGAGCAGTACTTC	CASSLADRTYEQYF
.	.	TRBV28	TRBJ2-6	TGTGCCAGCAGTTTGGGGGGGCTGGGCTCTGGGGCCAACGTCCTGACTTTC	CASSLGGLGSGANVLTF
TRBD1	.	TRBV5-1	TRBJ2-3	TGCGCCAGCAGCACGAGAGGACAGGGGACGGGCACAGATACGCAGTATTTT	CASSTRGQGTGTDTQYF
.	.	TRBV21-1	TRBJ2-1	TGTGCCAGCAGCAAAGGGGGACGGACTACCCCAGGTGAGCAGTTCTTC	CASSKGGRTTPGEQFF
.	.	TRBV12-3/TRBV12-4	TRBJ2-5	TGTGCCAGCCTAGGTTCGGGTGAGACCCAGTACTTC	CASLGSGETQYF
.	.	TRBV12-5	TRBJ2-3	TGTGCTAGTGTCGGAGTCTCAGATACGCAGTATTTT	CASVGVSDTQYF
.	.	TRBV25-1	TRBJ2-7	TGTGCCAGCAGTGAGGGTACAGGCCTTACCTACGAGCAGTACTTC	CASSEGTGLTYEQYF
.	.	TRBV28	TRBJ1-4	TGTGCCAGCAGTTTATCGGGGAGGGGTGAAAAACTGTTTTTT	CASSLSGRGEKLFF
.	.	TRBV12-3/TRBV12-4	TRBJ2-1	TGTGCCAGCAGCCGGAGGGGAAGGTTCTTC	CASSRRGRFF
TRBD2	.	TRBV13	TRBJ2-1	TGTGCCAGCAGCGCGCAGGGACTAGCGGGCCTGGCGGCGCAGTTCTTC	CASSAQGLAGLAAQFF